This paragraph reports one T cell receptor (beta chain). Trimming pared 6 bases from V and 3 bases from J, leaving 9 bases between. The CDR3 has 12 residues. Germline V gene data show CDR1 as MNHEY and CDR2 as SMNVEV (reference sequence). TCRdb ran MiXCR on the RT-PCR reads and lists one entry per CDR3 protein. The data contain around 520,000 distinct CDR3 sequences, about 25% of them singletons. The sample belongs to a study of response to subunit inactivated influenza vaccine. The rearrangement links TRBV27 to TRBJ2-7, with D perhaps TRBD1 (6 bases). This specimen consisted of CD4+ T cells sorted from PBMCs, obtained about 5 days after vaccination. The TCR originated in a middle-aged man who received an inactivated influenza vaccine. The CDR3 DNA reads TGTGCCAGCAGAGACAGGTACTACGAGCAGTACTTC. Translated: CASRDRYYEQYF.